This is a list of T cell receptor beta chains from one sample in a study of blood T cells in healthy people across ages. TCRdb re-derived calls from the 5' RACE reads in MiXCR, one entry per CDR3 protein. The data hold 600,000 to 650,000 distinct CDR3 sequences, with 58% observed a single time. Sequences were obtained from blood. Source of these receptors: a man between 60 and 75 years old in good health. Both conserved end residues are part of each CDR3. A D gene is named only where the DNA matches it firmly. The size field is filled for only some rows; it gives once, few, many or a size class.

v_call: TRBV5-1
j_call: TRBJ2-1
clone_size: few
d_call: TRBD2
cdr3_nt: TGCGCCAGCCTTTCCCCGGGACTAGCGGGGGACAATGAGCAGTTCTTC
cdr3_aa: CASLSPGLAGDNEQFF

v_call: TRBV20-1
j_call: TRBJ2-5
clone_size: -
d_call: -
cdr3_nt: TGCAGTGCTAGAAGGGGACTCTCCGAGACCCAGTACTTC
cdr3_aa: CSARRGLSETQYF

v_call: TRBV29-1
j_call: TRBJ2-7
clone_size: -
d_call: TRBD1
cdr3_nt: TGCAGCGTGGAAGACAGGGCCTACGAGCAGTACTTC
cdr3_aa: CSVEDRAYEQYF

v_call: TRBV3-1
j_call: TRBJ1-5
clone_size: -
d_call: -
cdr3_nt: TGTGCCAGCAGCCAAGTACCTTTAGGGCAGCCCCAGCATTTT
cdr3_aa: CASSQVPLGQPQHF

v_call: TRBV10-3
j_call: TRBJ2-5
clone_size: few
d_call: TRBD1
cdr3_nt: TGTGCCATCAGTGGGGACAGTCAAGAGACCCAGTACTTC
cdr3_aa: CAISGDSQETQYF

v_call: TRBV10-3
j_call: TRBJ2-1
clone_size: -
d_call: TRBD2
cdr3_nt: TGTGCCATCAGTGATGCCGGGACTAGCGGGGGGGCAAGGCAGTTCTTC
cdr3_aa: CAISDAGTSGGARQFF

v_call: TRBV20-1
j_call: TRBJ1-6
clone_size: few
d_call: TRBD1
cdr3_nt: TGCAGTGCAGACAGGGGGCGCGGATCACCCCTCCACTTT
cdr3_aa: CSADRGRGSPLHF

v_call: TRBV6-5
j_call: TRBJ2-1
clone_size: -
d_call: TRBD2
cdr3_nt: TGTGCCAGCAGTTACTCTGGGATGAGACTAGCGGGGGGTTACAATGAGCAGTTCTTC
cdr3_aa: CASSYSGMRLAGGYNEQFF

v_call: TRBV4-2
j_call: TRBJ2-7
clone_size: -
d_call: -
cdr3_nt: TGTGCCAGCAGCCAGGGGTCAGTCTTCTCCTACGAGCAGTACTTC
cdr3_aa: CASSQGSVFSYEQYF

v_call: TRBV5-5
j_call: TRBJ2-5
clone_size: -
d_call: TRBD2
cdr3_nt: TGTGCCAGCAGGTCGGGACTAGCGGGGATCCAAGAGACCCAGTACTTC
cdr3_aa: CASRSGLAGIQETQYF

v_call: TRBV20-1
j_call: TRBJ2-5
clone_size: few
d_call: TRBD2
cdr3_nt: TGCAGTGCTGGCCGACTAGCGCAAGAGACCCAGTACTTC
cdr3_aa: CSAGRLAQETQYF

v_call: TRBV25-1
j_call: TRBJ2-5
clone_size: -
d_call: -
cdr3_nt: TGTGCCAGCAGTGAATCCTATGGGGGGTTCCAAGAGACCCAGTACTTC
cdr3_aa: CASSESYGGFQETQYF

v_call: TRBV27
j_call: TRBJ2-6
clone_size: -
d_call: -
cdr3_nt: TGTGCCAGCAGTAAAGCCTTTTCTGGGGCCAACGTCCTGACTTTC
cdr3_aa: CASSKAFSGANVLTF

v_call: TRBV3-1
j_call: TRBJ2-3
clone_size: -
d_call: -
cdr3_nt: TGTGCCAGCAGCCAAGGAGGCGGGCGGTTCACAGATACGCAGTATTTT
cdr3_aa: CASSQGGGRFTDTQYF

v_call: TRBV5-4
j_call: TRBJ1-4
clone_size: -
d_call: TRBD1
cdr3_nt: TGTGCCAGCAGCTCTTTGGGGACAGAAGAAAAACTGTTTTTT
cdr3_aa: CASSSLGTEEKLFF

v_call: TRBV7-9
j_call: TRBJ1-6
clone_size: few
d_call: -
cdr3_nt: TGTGCCAGCAGCTTAAGGGACTTGAACTCACCCCTCCACTTT
cdr3_aa: CASSLRDLNSPLHF

v_call: TRBV21-1
j_call: TRBJ2-5
clone_size: -
d_call: -
cdr3_nt: TGTGCCAGCAGCAAAAAAAAGGAGACAGGGAGGGGCCAAGAGACCCAGTACTTC
cdr3_aa: CASSKKKETGRGQETQYF

v_call: TRBV7-2
j_call: TRBJ2-1
clone_size: few
d_call: TRBD2
cdr3_nt: TGTGCCAGCAGCTTAGCACTAGCGATCTACAATGAGCGGTTCTTC
cdr3_aa: CASSLALAIYNERFF

v_call: TRBV18
j_call: TRBJ1-5
clone_size: few
d_call: -
cdr3_nt: TGTGCCAGCTCAGCCGAGGGCAATCAGCCCCAGCATTTT
cdr3_aa: CASSAEGNQPQHF

v_call: TRBV5-1
j_call: TRBJ2-7
clone_size: -
d_call: -
cdr3_nt: TGCGCCAGCAGCTTGGATGTCTTTCCCTACGAGCAGTACTTC
cdr3_aa: CASSLDVFPYEQYF

v_call: TRBV5-5
j_call: TRBJ2-5
clone_size: few
d_call: -
cdr3_nt: TGTGCCAGCAGCTTAAGGGAGGCGGAGACCCAGTACTTC
cdr3_aa: CASSLREAETQYF

v_call: TRBV3-1
j_call: TRBJ2-5
clone_size: few
d_call: -
cdr3_nt: TGTGCCAGCAGCCAAGAAATAGAGACCCAGTACTTC
cdr3_aa: CASSQEIETQYF

v_call: TRBV7-2
j_call: TRBJ2-5
clone_size: few
d_call: -
cdr3_nt: TGTGCCAGCAGCTTAGTTGAGGGGTGGGAAGAGACCCAGTACTTC
cdr3_aa: CASSLVEGWEETQYF

v_call: TRBV5-1
j_call: TRBJ2-1
clone_size: -
d_call: TRBD1
cdr3_nt: TGCGCCAGCAGCCTAGGACAGGGCTATGAGCAGTTCTTC
cdr3_aa: CASSLGQGYEQFF

v_call: TRBV4-1
j_call: TRBJ1-2
clone_size: -
d_call: -
cdr3_nt: TGCGCCAGCAGCCCTTTCGATGGACCGACTAACTATGGCTACACCTTC
cdr3_aa: CASSPFDGPTNYGYTF

v_call: TRBV5-1
j_call: TRBJ2-1
clone_size: -
d_call: -
cdr3_nt: TGCGCCAGCAGCTTGGGACGGGCCCGCTCCTACAATGAGCAGTTCTTC
cdr3_aa: CASSLGRARSYNEQFF

v_call: TRBV7-9
j_call: TRBJ2-7
clone_size: once
d_call: -
cdr3_nt: TGTGCCAGCAGCCCAGCGCCGGTAGACGAGCAGTACTTC
cdr3_aa: CASSPAPVDEQYF

v_call: TRBV10-3
j_call: TRBJ2-1
clone_size: many
d_call: -
cdr3_nt: TGTGCCATCTCGCTAGCGCTAGGTACCAACAATGAGCAGTTCTTC
cdr3_aa: CAISLALGTNNEQFF

v_call: TRBV29-1
j_call: TRBJ2-1
clone_size: few
d_call: -
cdr3_nt: TGCAGCGTCGGGACAATCTCCTACAATGAGCAGTTCTTC
cdr3_aa: CSVGTISYNEQFF

v_call: TRBV4-2
j_call: TRBJ2-3
clone_size: few
d_call: TRBD2
cdr3_nt: TGTGCCAGCAGCCATCCCGGGGGGGCGGCAGATACGCAGTATTTT
cdr3_aa: CASSHPGGAADTQYF

v_call: TRBV20-1
j_call: TRBJ2-3
clone_size: -
d_call: TRBD2
cdr3_nt: TGCAGTGCTCCCGGGACTAGCGGGGGCGATACGCAGTATTTT
cdr3_aa: CSAPGTSGGDTQYF